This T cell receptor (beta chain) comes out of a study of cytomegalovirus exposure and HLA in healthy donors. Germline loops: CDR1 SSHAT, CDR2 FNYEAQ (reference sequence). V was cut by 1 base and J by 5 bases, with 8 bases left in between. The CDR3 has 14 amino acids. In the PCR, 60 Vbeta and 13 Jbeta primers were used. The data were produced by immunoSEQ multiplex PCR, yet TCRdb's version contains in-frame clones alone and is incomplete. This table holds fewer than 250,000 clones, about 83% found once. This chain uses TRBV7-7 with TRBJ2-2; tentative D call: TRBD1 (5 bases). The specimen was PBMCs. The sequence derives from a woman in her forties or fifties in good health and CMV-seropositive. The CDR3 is CASSLGGQTGELFF. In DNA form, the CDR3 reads TGTGCCAGCAGCTTAGGGGGCCAAACCGGGGAGCTGTTTTTT.